This T cell receptor beta chain was sequenced in a study of cytotoxic CD8 clonotypes in ibrutinib-treated CLL. The ends lost 5 bases at V and 4 bases at J; junction bases unmatched: 16. The germline gives CDR1 LNHDA, CDR2 SQIVND (reference sequence). The CDR3 runs to 18 residues. Data came from immunoSEQ multiplex PCR; TCRdb stores just in-frame clones and leaves some out. The profile shows 200,000 to 250,000 clones, more than 65% of them singletons. The rearrangement uses TRBV19 and TRBJ1-2; 10 bases fit TRBD1. The sequence was collected from a human donor with chronic lymphocytic leukemia. This specimen was PBMCs, taken after 12 months of ibrutinib treatment. The CDR3 nucleotides are TGTGCCAGTAGTGTGGGTCCCGGGACAGGGGCTTTCGTCTATGGCTACACCTTC. Amino acid sequence: CASSVGPGTGAFVYGYTF.